This TCR beta chain is from a study of response to subunit inactivated influenza vaccine. This clonotype was seen a single time. TCRdb re-called the RT-PCR reads with MiXCR, one entry per CDR3 protein. Of some 550,000 distinct CDR3 sequences listed, less than 25% are singletons. In addition, the sample was reused for a study of T cells expressing NK-cell markers. That work adds: Researchers built TCR beta cDNA using 5'RACE template switching with UMIs. The eight sequenced donors comprised seven who were HCMV-seropositive and one who was seronegative. The same clonotypes also predominated in the CD3+CD56-NKG2C+ fraction of several donors.

The clonotype originates from a man in his fifties or sixties who received an inactivated influenza vaccine. Sequences were derived from CD4+ T cells sorted from PBMCs, sampled 11 to 12 days after vaccination.

CDR3 in amino acids: CASSLELWNTEAFF. CDR3 coding DNA: TGTGCCAGCAGCTTAGAGTTATGGAACACTGAAGCTTTCTTT. V usage is TRBV11-3 and J usage is TRBJ1-1; D not certain. CDR3 length: 14 residues. V was trimmed by 0 bases and J by 1 base, leaving 6 bases between them. Germline V lookup: CDR1 SGHNT, CDR2 YENEEA.